The clone carrying this T cell receptor (beta chain) has only one observation. Antigen specificity is unknown. An equimolar mix of two oligonucleotides served as the beta constant-region primer for TRBC1 and TRBC2. The cDNA 3' end received a ligated single-stranded oligonucleotide carrying the SP2 primer and a 12-nucleotide UMI. From the UMI-ligation and nested PCR reads, TCRdb called clonotypes with MiXCR, one entry per CDR3 protein. The sample has around 90,000 distinct CDR3 sequences, around 6.5% seen once; the top ten hold 1.6%. CD4 T cells were positively selected, then CD8 T cells from the CD4-negative fraction. The data derive from a study of naive and memory T cell subsets. The germline V gene has CDR1 MNHEY and CDR2 SVGEGT. Trimming left V 10 bases short and J 0 bases short, with 13 bases between. CDR3 length: 15 amino acids. Study-wide findings and caveats: In CD4 and CD8 cells, diversity dropped from naive through EMRA. Over 85% of naive TCR sequences appeared only once after error correction, unlike memory subsets.

The J gene is TRBJ2-6, the V gene TRBV6-2 or TRBV6-3; D is possibly TRBD2 (6 bases). This sequence was found in a human donor in good health. Material for sequencing was central memory CD4+ T cells from blood. In nucleotides, the CDR3 is TGTGCCACCCTGGGAGGTGTCTCTGGGGCCAACGTCCTGACTTTC. It is translated as CATLGGVSGANVLTF.